This T cell receptor (beta chain) comes out of a study of blood T cells in healthy people across ages (dated by TCRdb to about 2015). About the investigation overall: Template switching captured roughly one uniquely barcoded TCR beta cDNA molecule per two T cells in model experiments. Two additional independent replicas of 1 million unique cDNA reads from the same blood draw were analyzed for two donors (one aged 18 to 30 and one aged 80 or older). Using deep sequencing normalized with unique cDNA molecular identifiers, the study measured how TCR beta repertoire diversity changes with age. The donors were divided into four age groups: young (average 16 years), middle-aged (roughly 40), aged (approximately 62) and long-lived (roughly 82). The paper as a whole reports these results and caveats: The CMV infection status of donors was not known, potentially confounding age-related changes in expanded clonotypes. Conclusive comparison of naive and antigen-experienced compartments was prevented by the profiling of bulk unsorted PBMCs. The long-lived group showed more naive CD4+ T cells, fewer expanded clones and increased TCR diversity than the aged group, suggesting age selection. Estimates of total diversity from one million sequenced T cells were regarded as lower bounds and underestimates. A strong correlation was found between observed TCR beta diversity and the percentage of naive T cells measured by flow cytometry. Observed TCR beta diversity per million T cells fell roughly linearly with age, and a significant reduction was already apparent by age around 40.

Relative to germline, V is 2 bases shorter and J is 2 bases shorter, with 10 bases between their ends. From cysteine to phenylalanine, the CDR3 is 13 amino acids long. Of the read, only the CDR3 DNA is kept; its 39 bases are in frame from base 1. Reading the germline V gene gives CDR1 SQVTM and CDR2 ANQGSEA. The library relied on 5' RACE. These reads were obtained on an Illumina HiSeq 2500. The second PCR ran for about 6 to 12 cycles and used a J-beta primer mix along with a sample-barcoded 5' primer. A template-switch 5' adaptor carrying 12 random nucleotides introduced a unique molecular identifier onto each TCR beta cDNA molecule. Each sample yielded at least 2.5 million CDR3-containing paired-end reads. First-strand cDNA synthesis was performed from all RNA using the Mint cDNA synthesis kit, with priming by a TRBC-specific oligonucleotide. Following uracil-DNA glycosylase treatment, a first 18-cycle PCR with universal primers M1SS and BC2_uni_R was performed on all cDNA. For the original study's pipeline: Normalization of each sample was performed by random selection of 1 million high-quality reads, each carrying a distinct molecular identifier. Reads sharing molecular identifiers were discarded rather than binned into consensus sequences. CDR3 identification, clonotype clustering and error correction used MiTCR with a Q25 quality threshold and the strictest error-elimination algorithm. Lower-bound total TCR beta diversity was estimated with a nonparametric unseen species model using Euler transformation. TCRdb handled the public reads itself, with Q25 trimming in fastp and clone calling in MiXCR, and kept productive beta chains. Here each entry gathers all rows of one CDR3 protein and keeps the most common genes and DNA. The V and J calls come from TCRdb's annotation, not from the publication. The sample includes about 800,000 distinct CDR3 sequences, with approximately 25% observed a single time. Around 3.6% of the sample is taken by the ten largest.

Turning to this clonotype: The antigen it binds to is not known. There are no base qualities to consult, and no much larger clone falls within one base.

Systemically healthy Caucasian individuals from Russia, over 30 in total and aged roughly 6 to 100 years, were included as donors. Each donor gave ten milliliters of peripheral blood, collected into EDTA-treated Vacutainer tubes. Ficoll-Paque density-gradient centrifugation was used to isolate PBMCs, with at least 6 million per sample. Total RNA was extracted from PBMCs with Trizol reagent, with at least 5.5 micrograms obtained per sample. For every donor, an aliquot of PBMCs went through flow cytometry to measure the percentages of naive CD45RAhigh/CD27high T cells. This sample was also put to use in a study of T cells of mothers and their children. As described in the second report: Donors were nine systemically healthy Caucasian individuals: three mothers and their six children. cDNA synthesis used all of the extracted RNA, with approximately 1.6 ug of RNA in each 15 ul reaction. Sample barcodes and 2-4 random nucleotides were added via the M1S primer in the second PCR. Over 9 million TCR beta CDR3 reads were obtained for each mother, and about 3 million reads were obtained for each child. Thymic selection shapes the output of TCR recombination in a similar way in related and unrelated pairs, and inherited differences have a minor effect. Related mother-child pairs always showed normalized repertoire overlap that was slightly higher than in unrelated mother-child pairs, though the difference was never significant. With a sensitivity of roughly 93 clones per million clonotypes, no persistent microchimeric T cell clones were detected. To look for features that set related mother-child pairs apart from unrelated individuals, the researchers ran deep NGS to compare the TCR beta repertoires of mothers and children. Mothers averaged approximately 41 +/- 4 years of age and children averaged about 10 +/- 4 years. Libraries were sequenced on Illumina HiSeq 2000 with 100+100 nt paired-end reads after adapter ligation with NEBNext reagents. Mother and child libraries were prepared a month apart and sequenced in separate runs to prevent cross-contamination. For each donor, between about 450,000 and 2,300,000 distinct TCR beta clonotypes were identified. Naive TCR beta clonotypes were estimated from low-frequency clonotypes matched to each donor's FACS-determined naive share, without sorting.

The sequence joins TRBV29-1 to TRBJ2-7, with TRBD2 tentatively as D gene (5 bases match). The sequenced material came from blood. This clonotype was obtained from a boy between 5 and 17 years old in good health. The CDR3 protein: CSVERPGTYEQYF. The nucleotides are TGCAGCGTTGAAAGGCCGGGAACCTACGAGCAGTACTTC.